Following are 28 T cell receptor beta chains from one sample sequenced in a study of vaccination and CD4 T cells after COVID-19. An Oncomine TCR Beta short-read assay was used to sequence the DNA from cultured CD4+ T cells. Each CDR3 protein is one row after TCRdb ran MiXCR on the PCR reads. The sample holds around 7,800 distinct CDR3 sequences, around a third seen once. Treatment: approximately 11-day PBMC culture with coronavirus spike peptide pools or control peptides (ViraFEST assay). It was before the COVID-19 pandemic (2011-2018) that the unexposed donor's CD4+ T cells were collected. These TCRs' antigens remain unknown. Specimen: CD4+ T cells from blood, cultured in vitro. The receptors shown here come from a human donor in good health.

This clonotype has a handful of counts. V and J are TRBV27 and TRBJ2-2; maybe TRBD1 (6 bases). The length of the CDR3 is 13 residues. The germline V gene has CDR1 MNHEY and CDR2 SMNVEV (reference sequence). The germline V and J ends were trimmed by 7 bases and 4 bases, with 10 bases remaining between them. CDR3 amino acids: CASNRDRTGELFF. The CDR3 DNA reads as TGTGCCAGCAACAGGGACCGCACCGGGGAGCTGTTTTTT.

The chain combines TRBV10-1 with TRBJ1-1, with D unclear. Germline CDR1 is WNHNN and CDR2 is SYGVQD (reference sequence). The CDR3 spans 11 residues. Trimming took 3 bases from V and 8 from J, leaving 7 bases between them. CDR3 amino acids: CASSDEGEAFF. In DNA, the CDR3 is TGCGCCAGCAGTGATGAGGGAGAAGCTTTCTTT.

In DNA form, the CDR3 reads TGCAGTGCTATAAGCACAGGCAATCAGCCCCAGCATTTT. As protein: CSAISTGNQPQHF. The chain links TRBV20-1 to TRBJ1-5; D is ambiguous. The germline V gene has CDR1 DFQATT and CDR2 SNEGSKA (reference sequence). The CDR3 runs to 13 residues. Trimming pared 4 bases from V and 2 bases from J, leaving 9 bases between.

The rearrangement joins TRBV27 to TRBJ1-5; 10 bases match TRBD1. Germline CDR1 and CDR2: MNHEY and SMNVEV (reference sequence). V lost 6 bases, J lost 6 bases, and 5 bases stayed unmatched. The CDR3 runs to 14 residues. The CDR3 here is CASSSTGGFQPQHF. In nucleotides, the CDR3 is TGTGCCAGCAGCTCGACAGGGGGCTTTCAGCCCCAGCATTTT.

By sample fraction, this clonotype is large. J is TRBJ2-3 and V is TRBV7-2; unclear D gene. Germline V gene data show CDR1 as SGHTA and CDR2 as FQGNSA. The CDR3 contains 12 residues. V lost 2 bases and J lost 6, with 6 bases in between. CDR3 sequence: CASSLYGDTQYF. The DNA of the CDR3 is TGTGCCAGCAGCTTATATGGGGATACGCAGTATTTT. Filled out from reference TRBV7-2 and TRBJ2-3, the complete variable domain reads GAGVSQSPSNKVTEKGKDVELRCDPISGHTALYWYRQSLGQGLEFLIYFQGNSAPDKSGLPSDRFSAERTGGSVSTLTIQRTQQEDSAVYLCASSLYGDTQYFGPGTRLTVL.

V is TRBV25-1 and J is TRBJ2-5; D possibly corresponds to TRBD2 (6 bases). Trimming removed 5 bases from V and 3 bases from J, with 13 bases in between. The V gene's germline CDR1 is MGHDK and CDR2 SYGVNS. This CDR3 contains 14 residues. Here the CDR3 reads CASSLGTRKETQYF. In DNA, the CDR3 is TGTGCCAGCAGTCTCGGGACTCGGAAAGAGACCCAGTACTTC.

This clonotype was counted a few times. This sequence joins TRBV10-3 and TRBJ1-5, with D possibly being TRBD1 (6 bases). CDR3 length: 17 amino acids. V lost 4 bases, J lost 0 bases, and 16 bases lay in between. Germline V CDR1 and CDR2: ENHRY, SYGVKD. DNA for the CDR3: TGTGCCATCAGTGGGGCTCAAGGGGGAAATAGCAATCAGCCCCAGCATTTT. Protein sequence: CAISGAQGGNSNQPQHF.

The chain combines TRBV5-6 with TRBJ1-5; unclear D gene. Germline V gene lookup returns CDR1 SGHDT and CDR2 YYEEEE. Between the trimmed V and J ends, which lost 3 bases and 3 bases, there was a span of 1 base. This CDR3 region has 11 residues. CDR3 DNA: TGTGCCAGCAGCTCCAATCAGCCCCAGCATTTT. Translation gives CASSSNQPQHF.

This clonotype was seen a few times. In DNA form, the CDR3 reads TGTGCCAGCAGCTCTGGGGACAGGTACACTGAAGCTTTCTTT. This codes for CASSSGDRYTEAFF. The genes are TRBV7-3 and TRBJ1-1, with 8 bases aligning to TRBD1. This CDR3 is 14 amino acids long. The junction had 4 bases not matched to a gene; V was cut back by 4 bases and J by 3 bases. From germline, CDR1 is SGHTA and CDR2 FQGTGA.

V is TRBV12-3 or TRBV12-4 and J is TRBJ2-3; tentatively, D is TRBD1 (6 bases). The CDR3 sequence is 14 residues long. V gave up 6 bases and J gave up 6 bases, with 16 bases separating them. The CDR3 bases are TGTGCCAGCAGGCCGGGACAAGGAGATGATACGCAGTATTTT. Its translation: CASRPGQGDDTQYF.

The chain is built from TRBV5-6 and TRBJ2-5; tentatively, D is TRBD1 (6 bases). Trimming took 4 bases from V and 9 from J, leaving 16 bases between them. CDR3 length equals 13 residues. Per germline, CDR1 SGHDT and CDR2 YYEEEE. CDR3 nucleotides: TGTGCCAGCAGCCCCGGGCCCCCAGGGGCCCAGTACTTC. Its protein is CASSPGPPGAQYF.

The V call is TRBV5-5, the J call TRBJ1-1; unclear D gene. V dropped 6 bases and J dropped 5 bases, with 14 bases sitting between them. Germline V gene sequence: CDR1 SGHKS, CDR2 YYEKEE (reference sequence). CDR3 length: 13 amino acids. CDR3 nucleotides: TGTGCCAGCACCTCTTTGCCGGGGACTGAAGCTTTCTTT. Protein: CASTSLPGTEAFF.

This clonotype was counted between two and nine times. The rearrangement uses TRBV27 and TRBJ1-2, with D hard to call. Trimming removed 6 bases at V and 4 bases at J, with 12 bases between. This CDR3 region has 13 residues. Germline V gene sequence: CDR1 MNHEY, CDR2 SMNVEV (reference sequence). In nucleotides, the CDR3 is TGTGCCAGCAGGACAAGTTCTTTCTATGGCTACACCTTC. It codes for CASRTSSFYGYTF.

The chain links TRBV3-1 to TRBJ2-1; D might be TRBD1 (8 bases). This CDR3 has 14 residues. Trimming removed 8 bases from V and 10 bases from J, with 21 bases in between. The germline V gene has CDR1 LGHDT and CDR2 YNNKEL (reference sequence). In DNA, the CDR3 is TGTGCCAGCGGGGGGACAGGTGAAGCGGGGGAGCAGTTCTTC. It translates to CASGGTGEAGEQFF.

The chain combines TRBV29-1 with TRBJ1-5; the D is unclear. This CDR3 region has 12 residues. Trimming took 4 bases from V and 6 from J, leaving 10 bases between them. Per the germline V gene, CDR1 is SQVTM and CDR2 is ANQGSEA. This CDR3 is CSVGPEGQPQHF. CDR3 in DNA: TGCAGCGTTGGGCCAGAAGGTCAGCCCCAGCATTTT. The complete variable domain, with remaining parts taken from reference TRBV29-1 and TRBJ1-5, reads SAVISQKPSRDICQRGTSLTIQCQVDSQVTMMFWYRQQPGQSLTLIATANQGSEATYESGFVIDKFPISRPNLTFSTLTVSNMSPEDSSIYLCSVGPEGQPQHFGDGTRLSIL.

The CDR3 DNA sequence: TGTGCCAGTAGTGCCCCATGGAGTGAAGCTTTCTTT. Its protein product is CASSAPWSEAFF. The chain links TRBV19 to TRBJ1-1; D remains unclear. The CDR3 loop spans 12 amino acids. The germline V gene encodes CDR1 LNHDA and CDR2 SQIVND (reference sequence). The ends were cut back, 5 bases at V and 7 bases at J, with 11 bases in the middle.

This clonotype was detected only a few times. This chain joins TRBV19 and TRBJ1-5; D is uncertain. V lost 4 bases and J 4 bases, leaving 14 bases between the germline ends. This CDR3 contains 15 residues. The germline V gene has CDR1 LNHDA and CDR2 SQIVND (reference sequence). The CDR3 reads CASSKGRVPNQPQHF. The CDR3 DNA reads TGTGCCAGTAGTAAAGGGAGGGTGCCTAATCAGCCCCAGCATTTT.

The V and J genes are TRBV14 and TRBJ1-1; no clear D gene. The CDR3 is made up of 13 amino acids. Germline V gives CDR1 SGHDN, CDR2 FVKESK. The ends were cut back, 11 bases at V and 0 bases at J, with 13 bases in the middle. The CDR3 region is CAASLGMNTEAFF. The CDR3 region has the DNA TGTGCCGCCAGCCTGGGGATGAACACTGAAGCTTTCTTT.

This clonotype was seen more than once but under ten times. The chain employs TRBV2 and TRBJ1-5; D remains unclear. With 2 bases removed from V and 2 bases from J, the gap between germline ends came to 7 bases. CDR3 size: 14 residues. The germline V gene encodes CDR1 SNHLY and CDR2 FYNNEI. The DNA for the CDR3 is TGTGCCAGCAGTGAAAGGAGTGGCAATCAGCCCCAGCATTTT. It specifies CASSERSGNQPQHF.

The chain is built from TRBV3-1 and TRBJ1-6, with D possibly TRBD1 on 6 matching bases. Germline-derived CDR1 and CDR2 are LGHDT and YNNKEL (reference sequence). Trimming took 0 bases from V and 9 from J, leaving 12 bases between them. The CDR3 spans 15 residues. DNA for the CDR3: TGTGCCAGCAGCCAAGACCGGGGAGGGGGTTCACCCCTCCACTTT. This gives the protein CASSQDRGGGSPLHF.

J is TRBJ1-1 and V is TRBV12-3 or TRBV12-4; possibly TRBD1 for D (5 bases). The CDR3 is 15 residues long. Trimming cost V 3 bases and J 4 bases, with 15 bases left between them. CDR3 sequence: CASSFTSQGSTEAFF. Here the CDR3 DNA reads TGTGCCAGCAGTTTTACTTCTCAGGGTAGCACTGAAGCTTTCTTT.

This clonotype was detected a few times. The V gene is TRBV5-4, the J gene TRBJ1-5, with D uncertain. The V and J ends lost 0 bases and 4 bases respectively, with 8 bases between them. Germline assignment: CDR1 SGHNT and CDR2 YYREEE (reference sequence). CDR3 size: 14 residues. CDR3 sequence reads: CASSLAGSNQPQHF. The CDR3 DNA is TGTGCCAGCAGCTTGGCCGGCAGTAATCAGCCCCAGCATTTT.

The chain employs TRBV3-1 and TRBJ2-5, with TRBD1 as a possible D gene (5 bases). The CDR3 sequence is 13 residues long. Germline loops: CDR1 LGHDT, CDR2 YNNKEL (reference sequence). The V end was cut by 6 bases, the J end by 4 bases, with 12 bases between. The CDR3: CASSLSGAETQYF. CDR3 coding DNA: TGTGCCAGCAGTCTTTCTGGGGCAGAGACCCAGTACTTC.

This clonotype has a handful of counts. This chain connects TRBV7-9 to TRBJ1-5, with D hard to call. The ends were cut back, 0 bases at V and 7 bases at J, with 4 bases in the middle. This CDR3 region has 12 residues. Germline V gene lookup returns CDR1 SEHNR and CDR2 FQNEAQ (reference sequence). The CDR3 here is CASSLAGQPQHF. The CDR3 DNA sequence: TGTGCCAGCAGCTTAGCAGGACAGCCCCAGCATTTT.

This clonotype has a handful of counts. This chain joins TRBV6-4 and TRBJ1-1, with D perhaps matching TRBD1 (5 bases). This CDR3 spans 13 amino acids. Germline V gene sequence: CDR1 MRHNA, CDR2 SNTAGT. V was clipped by 3 bases and J by 2 bases, with 7 bases between them. As DNA, the CDR3 is TGTGCCAGCAGTGAACAGGCTAACACTGAAGCTTTCTTT. The encoded protein is CASSEQANTEAFF.

The CDR3 DNA follows: TGTGCCAGCAGCTCGACAGGGGAGGATACGCAGTATTTT. The encoded protein is CASSSTGEDTQYF. The chain recombines TRBV7-3 with TRBJ2-3, with TRBD1 matching 8 bases. There are 13 residues in the CDR3. CDR1 is SGHTA, CDR2 FQGTGA, per germline. The V segment lost 4 bases and the J segment 6 bases; nucleotides outside the gene matches: 3.

This chain connects TRBV7-3 to TRBJ1-4; D ambiguous. V was clipped by 5 bases and J by 8 bases, with 12 bases between them. The V gene's germline CDR1 is SGHTA and CDR2 FQGTGA. The CDR3 contains 13 residues. The CDR3 nucleotides are TGTGCCAGCAGCCCATATATGACAGAAAAACTGTTTTTT. It encodes CASSPYMTEKLFF.

The CDR3 loop is CASSPWDGNYGYTF. The CDR3 nucleotides read TGTGCCAGCAGCCCTTGGGACGGTAATTATGGCTACACCTTC. This chain connects TRBV7-3 to TRBJ1-2; D is perhaps TRBD1 (5 bases). The CDR3 covers 14 residues. CDR1 is SGHTA, CDR2 FQGTGA, per germline. V was pared by 5 bases and J by 5 bases, with 15 bases between.